This T cell receptor beta chain was sequenced for a study of shared clonotypes between healthy human individuals. On sorted subsets, replicate PCRs used roughly 190 ng DNA, or approximately 33,000 T cell genomes. Some clones are missing from TCRdb's copy, which holds only in-frame ones; the method was immunoSEQ multiplex PCR. Counted here are some 1 million clones, about 77% occurring once; the ten biggest clones make up approximately 1.5%. This TCR came from a man younger than 30 in good health. Sequenced: memory CD4+ T cells sorted from blood. Subset specified: CD45RA-negative fraction.

CDR3 loop: CASTRYPNTGELFF. CDR3 nucleotides: TGTGCCAGCACCAGATATCCGAACACCGGGGAGCTGTTTTTT. This chain joins TRBV6-5 and TRBJ2-2, with D unclear. The CDR3 has 14 residues. Trimming cost V 7 bases and J 0 bases, with 9 bases left between them. Germline V gene data show CDR1 as MNHEY and CDR2 as SVGAGI.